The present TCR beta chain was sequenced within a study of technical replicates of blood from a handful of donors. The data were produced by immunoSEQ multiplex PCR, yet TCRdb's version contains in-frame clones alone and is incomplete. The repertoire holds 45,000 to 60,000 clones, with 86% as singletons. CDR1 and CDR2 (germline): MGHRA, YSYEKL. Germline trimming cut 3 bases from V and 2 bases from J; bases unmatched to any gene: 1. The CDR3 runs to 13 residues. The clonotype comes from a human donor in good health. Some clones in this sample may be carry-over from other donors' samples. Sample: PBMCs. The chain couples TRBV4-1 to TRBJ2-7, with 7 bases matching TRBD1. The CDR3 DNA reads as TGCGCCAGCAGCCAGGACAGGACCTACGAGCAGTACTTC. This encodes CASSQDRTYEQYF.